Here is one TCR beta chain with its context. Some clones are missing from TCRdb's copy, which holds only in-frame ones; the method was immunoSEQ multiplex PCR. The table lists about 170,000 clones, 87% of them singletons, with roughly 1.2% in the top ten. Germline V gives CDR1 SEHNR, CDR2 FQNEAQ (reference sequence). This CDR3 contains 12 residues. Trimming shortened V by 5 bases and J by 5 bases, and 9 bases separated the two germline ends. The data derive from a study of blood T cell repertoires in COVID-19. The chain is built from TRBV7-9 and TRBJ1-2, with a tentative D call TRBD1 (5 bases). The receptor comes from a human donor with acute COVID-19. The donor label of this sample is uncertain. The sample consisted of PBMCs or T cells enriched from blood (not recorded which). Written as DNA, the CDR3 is TGTGCCAGCAGCCCAGACAGTTATGGCTACACCTTC. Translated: CASSPDSYGYTF.